This entry concerns a single T cell receptor (beta chain). The antigen is undetermined. The data were obtained in a study of T cells in Graves' hyperthyroidism and ophthalmopathy. General study points: A median around 6 months before onset, the model predicted ophthalmopathy. Blood also contained most expanded thyroid clonotypes above 0.001.

Each 10 ml fresh peripheral blood draw supplied the PBMCs. V was shortened by 6 bases and J by 3 bases, with 15 bases between the two germline ends. This CDR3 spans 15 amino acids. Germline V gives CDR1 MNHNS, CDR2 SASEGT. RNA transcripts provided the source from which TCR beta CDR3 regions were amplified. Carried out on the TCR CDR3, a first-round RT-PCR used the HTBI primer set. MiXCR, run by TCRdb on the multiplex PCR reads, gives a single entry per CDR3 protein. The table records 600,000 to 650,000 distinct CDR3 sequences, about 16% of them present only once. The sequenced material came from blood. V usage is TRBV6-1 and J usage is TRBJ1-5; D may be TRBD1 (5 bases). This clonotype was sampled from a woman in her twenties or thirties with Graves' hyperthyroidism. The CDR3 sequence is CASSPGVRDNQPQHF. DNA of the CDR3: TGTGCCAGCAGCCCGGGGGTTCGGGACAATCAGCCCCAGCATTTT.